The next 13 T cell receptor beta chains were all read from a single sample in a study of T cells after yellow fever vaccination. TCRdb passed the 5' RACE reads through MiXCR, listing each CDR3 protein once. The repertoire has a few hundred thousand distinct CDR3 sequences, 8.7% of them found once; the top ten carry 15% to 20%. Sequencing used PBMCs, obtained on the day of the first yellow fever vaccination. The receptors derive from a man between 18 and 35 years old who received the YFV17D yellow fever vaccine.

This clonotype was seen at least ten times. V and J are TRBV20-1 and TRBJ2-3; no clear D. Trimming left V 7 bases short and J 2 bases short, with 10 bases between. The CDR3 spans 12 residues. The germline gives CDR1 DFQATT, CDR2 SNEGSKA (reference sequence). CDR3 nucleotides: TGCAGTGGCTCGGATATCACAGATACGCAGTATTTT. This codes for CSGSDITDTQYF.

This clonotype was found many times. The V call is TRBV7-2, the J call TRBJ2-7; D is unresolved. Germline V lookup: CDR1 SGHTA, CDR2 FQGNSA. Trimming took off 5 bases at V and 0 bases at J, with 11 bases between the two ends. The CDR3 has 14 residues. Here the CDR3 reads CASSRRPSSYEQYF. The CDR3 nucleotides are TGTGCCAGCAGCCGGAGACCCAGCTCCTACGAGCAGTACTTC.

In this sample, this clonotype turned up many times. The CDR3 region is CASSLLMNTEAFF. The CDR3 DNA sequence: TGTGCCAGCAGTTTATTAATGAACACTGAAGCTTTCTTT. The chain uses TRBV25-1 and TRBJ1-1; no clear D gene. The germline V gene encodes CDR1 MGHDK and CDR2 SYGVNS. The CDR3 covers 13 residues. The ends were cut back, 5 bases at V and 0 bases at J, with 7 bases in the middle.

This clonotype was seen only a few times. The chain links TRBV13 to TRBJ2-6; 9 nucleotides agree with TRBD1. The CDR3 runs to 21 residues. Germline V CDR1 and CDR2: PRHDT, FYEKMQ (reference sequence). The V and J ends lost 5 bases and 4 bases, in that order; junction bases with no gene match: 21. The CDR3 spells CASSTLANRDRELTGANVLTF. The CDR3 coding sequence is TGTGCCAGCAGCACATTAGCTAACCGGGACAGGGAGTTGACCGGGGCCAACGTCCTGACTTTC. Complete variable domain (other parts from reference TRBV13 and TRBJ2-6): AAGVIQSPRHLIKEKRETATLKCYPIPRHDTVYWYQQGPGQDPQFLISFYEKMQSDKGSIPDRFSAQQFSDYHSELNMSSLELGDSALYFCASSTLANRDRELTGANVLTFGAGSRLTVL.

The chain recombines TRBV3-1 with TRBJ2-3; D remains unclear. The CDR3 is 14 residues long. Germline V CDR1 and CDR2: LGHDT, YNNKEL (reference sequence). V gave up 4 bases and J gave up 3 bases, with 11 bases separating them. CDR3 sequence reads: CASSPWAGTDTQYF. Written as DNA, the CDR3 is TGTGCCAGCAGCCCCTGGGCAGGTACAGATACGCAGTATTTT.

This chain connects TRBV15 to TRBJ2-7; D is unresolved. Trimming took off 1 base at V and 6 bases at J, with 10 bases between the two ends. The germline V gene has CDR1 LNHNV and CDR2 YYDKDF (reference sequence). The CDR3 contains 13 residues. CDR3 DNA: TGTGCCACCAGCAGAGTAGGCAAGGCCGAGCAGTACGTC. This encodes CATSRVGKAEQYV.

The chain has TRBV4-1 and TRBJ1-2; weak D call: TRBD1 (6 bases). There are 15 residues in the CDR3. V dropped 0 bases and J dropped 7 bases, with 15 bases sitting between them. Germline lookup yields CDR1 MGHRA and CDR2 YSYEKL. The CDR3 DNA reads as TGCGCCAGCAGCCAAGAAAGAGGGGGGGCGCCTGGCTACACCTTC. It is translated as CASSQERGGAPGYTF.

This chain links TRBV9 with TRBJ2-1; D gene uncertain. Germline V lookup: CDR1 SGDLS, CDR2 YYNGEE. The CDR3 is 14 amino acids. Deletions cut 0 bases from V and 4 bases from J, with 8 bases between. CDR3 sequence (DNA): TGTGCCAGCAGCGTAGCCAGTGGGTACAATGAGCAGTTCTTC. This encodes CASSVASGYNEQFF.

This clonotype was found many times. The chain combines TRBV20-1 with TRBJ2-3; 7 nucleotides agree with TRBD1. The CDR3 runs 13 residues. Germline CDR1 is DFQATT and CDR2 is SNEGSKA (reference sequence). The junction had 6 bases not matched to a gene; V was cut back by 5 bases and J by 4 bases. The CDR3 spells CSAEGAGSDTQYF. CDR3 nucleotide sequence: TGCAGTGCTGAGGGGGCGGGTTCAGATACGCAGTATTTT.

This clonotype was seen only a few times. The V gene is TRBV28, the J gene TRBJ2-6; D is unclear. The germline V gene encodes CDR1 MDHEN and CDR2 SYDVKM. The ends were cut back, 9 bases at V and 0 bases at J, with 9 bases in the middle. The CDR3 spans 14 residues. CDR3 in amino acids: CASTAHSGANVLTF. Written as DNA, the CDR3 is TGTGCCAGTACTGCCCACTCTGGGGCCAACGTCCTGACTTTC. The complete variable domain, with remaining parts taken from reference TRBV28 and TRBJ2-6, reads DVKVTQSSRYLVKRTGEKVFLECVQDMDHENMFWYRQDPGLGLRLIYFSYDVKMKEKGDIPEGYSVSREKKERFSLILESASTNQTSMYLCASTAHSGANVLTFGAGSRLTVL.

V usage is TRBV7-3 and J usage is TRBJ2-1; weak D call: TRBD1 (5 bases). This CDR3 has 14 residues. Germline V gene data show CDR1 as SGHTA and CDR2 as FQGTGA. Trimming shortened V by 5 bases and J by 0 bases, and 8 bases separated the two germline ends. The CDR3 DNA sequence: TGTGCCAGCAGCCCAGGGAACTCCTACAATGAGCAGTTCTTC. Its protein product is CASSPGNSYNEQFF.

This clonotype was detected only a few times. This rearrangement joins TRBV19 to TRBJ2-2; 7 nucleotides line up with TRBD1. V shed 5 bases and J 5 bases; nucleotides not matched to a gene: 5. The length of the CDR3 is 14 residues. Germline CDR1 LNHDA, CDR2 SQIVND (reference sequence). The CDR3: CASSPGQWTGELFF. CDR3 sequence (DNA): TGTGCCAGTAGTCCGGGACAGTGGACCGGGGAGCTGTTTTTT.

This sequence joins TRBV4-1 and TRBJ1-4; no firm D call. Trimming removed 2 bases from V and 5 bases from J, with 6 bases in between. Germline CDR1 MGHRA, CDR2 YSYEKL. The CDR3 consists of 13 residues. In DNA, the CDR3 is TGCGCCAGCAGCCAAACAGAAAATGAAAAACTGTTTTTT. Translated, it gives CASSQTENEKLFF.